Detailed here is one T cell receptor (beta chain). Amplification used 60 Vbeta primers and 13 Jbeta primers. Repertoires were generated with immunoSEQ multiplex PCR, while TCRdb's copy carries only in-frame clones and drops some. The sample gives some 100,000 clones, about 69% of which show up once; 15% to 20% is in the top ten. These data are taken from a study of cytomegalovirus exposure and HLA in healthy donors. With 7 bases removed from V and 4 bases from J, the gap between germline ends came to 13 bases. Germline values: CDR1 LNHDA, CDR2 SQIVND (reference sequence). The CDR3 sequence is 13 residues long.

The sequenced sample consisted of PBMCs. J is TRBJ1-1 and V is TRBV19, with D tentatively TRBD1 (6 bases). The sequence was obtained from a woman aged 18-29 years in good health and CMV-seropositive. The CDR3 region is CASNLGAGTEAFF. The DNA for the CDR3 is TGTGCCAGTAATCTGGGGGCGGGCACTGAAGCTTTCTTT.